The 15 T cell receptor beta chains below were found in one sample sequenced in a study of blood T cell repertoires in COVID-19. Profiled with immunoSEQ multiplex PCR; TCRdb holds only in-frame clones, not every one. The sample has 300,000 to 400,000 clones, more than 80% seen once. The sequencing input was peripheral blood. These receptors were collected from a woman under 40 with COVID-19, enrolled during active disease.

This clone has just one count. The chain recombines TRBV2 with TRBJ1-1, with TRBD1 matching 10 bases. V gave up 6 bases and J gave up 4 bases; unmatched junction bases: 8. The CDR3 spans 15 residues. CDR1 and CDR2 (germline): SNHLY, FYNNEI. CDR3 in amino acids: CASRRQGARITEAFF. The DNA of the CDR3 is TGTGCCAGCAGGCGACAGGGGGCGCGAATCACTGAAGCTTTCTTT.

The chain couples TRBV19 to TRBJ2-1; TRBD1 agrees at 7 bases. Germline CDR1 and CDR2: LNHDA and SQIVND (reference sequence). The V and J ends lost 3 bases and 5 bases, in that order; junction bases with no gene match: 1. The CDR3 totals 13 residues. The CDR3: CASSIDRDNEQFF. Here the CDR3 DNA reads TGTGCCAGTAGTATTGACAGGGACAATGAGCAGTTCTTC.

The rearrangement links TRBV29-1 to TRBJ1-4, with 7 bases fitting TRBD1. In germline, CDR1 is SQVTM, CDR2 ANQGSEA. This CDR3 has 13 residues. The V and J ends lost 7 bases and 3 bases, in that order; junction bases with no gene match: 5. The CDR3 is CSATGDPNEKLFF. As DNA, the CDR3 is TGCAGCGCCACAGGGGACCCTAATGAAAAACTGTTTTTT.

The chain has TRBV4-1 and TRBJ2-3, with a possible D match to TRBD2 (5 bases). The CDR3 has 17 amino acids. Between the trimmed V and J ends, which lost 1 base and 3 bases, there was a span of 17 bases. The germline gives CDR1 MGHRA, CDR2 YSYEKL. For the CDR3, the DNA is TGCGCCAGCAGCCAAGGGTTGAAGCGGACGAAGACAGATACGCAGTATTTT. It encodes CASSQGLKRTKTDTQYF.

Remarks on this clone: Being one base from a much bigger clone, this may be a read error. Other nucleotide sequences from this sample produce the same CDR3. This chain connects TRBV27 to TRBJ2-7, with D perhaps matching TRBD1 (6 bases). V lost 5 bases and J lost 2, with 10 bases in between. Germline V gene sequence: CDR1 MNHEY, CDR2 SMNVEV (reference sequence). This CDR3 region has 13 residues. As DNA, the CDR3 is TGTGCCAGCAGTGTCGGACAGACCTACGAGCAGTACTTC. Amino acid sequence: CASSVGQTYEQYF.

The rearrangement joins TRBV7-9 to TRBJ2-3; 10 bases align to TRBD1. V shed 8 bases, J shed 5 bases, and the junction held 10 bases outside the gene matches. Looked up from germline, CDR1 is SEHNR and CDR2 is FQNEAQ (reference sequence). CDR3 size: 15 residues. This chain's CDR3 is CASRSGTGVVDTQYF. DNA for the CDR3: TGTGCCAGCCGTTCCGGGACAGGGGTTGTAGATACGCAGTATTTT.

This chain uses TRBV2 with TRBJ2-3; TRBD2 aligns across 13 bases. There are 19 residues in the CDR3. Germline CDR1 and CDR2: SNHLY and FYNNEI. V lost 5 bases to trimming and J lost 10 bases; unmatched junction nucleotides: 21. CDR3 protein: CASSSGQGAKGLAGRAQYF. The CDR3 DNA is TGTGCCAGCAGTTCCGGACAGGGCGCTAAGGGACTAGCGGGGAGGGCGCAGTATTTT.

The rearrangement joins TRBV6-2 or TRBV6-3 to TRBJ2-2, with D unresolved. This CDR3 is built from 13 residues. V was pared by 3 bases and J by 6 bases, with 8 bases between. Germline V gene data show CDR1 as MNHEY and CDR2 as SVGEGT. The CDR3 DNA reads TGTGCCAGCAGTTATTCGAGGTCCGGGGAGCTGTTTTTT. Translation: CASSYSRSGELFF.

The chain links TRBV6-2 or TRBV6-3 to TRBJ2-5; D is undetermined. The germline CDR1 and CDR2 sequences are MNHEY and SVGEGT. The V gene lost 1 base and the J gene lost 5 bases, with 14 bases spanning the gap. This CDR3 spans 15 amino acids. CDR3 amino acids: CASSYFVQAPETQYF. The CDR3 nucleotides are TGTGCCAGCAGTTACTTCGTCCAGGCCCCGGAGACCCAGTACTTC.

The rearrangement joins TRBV7-2 to TRBJ2-2, with 9 nucleotides matching TRBD2. The germline CDR1 and CDR2 sequences are SGHTA and FQGNSA. V was pared by 3 bases and J by 3 bases, with 5 bases of the junction left unmatched. CDR3 length equals 16 residues. The CDR3 region has the DNA TGTGCCAGCAGCTTTGGGGCGGGAGGGTACACCGGGGAGCTGTTTTTT. It specifies CASSFGAGGYTGELFF.

V gene TRBV18 combines with J gene TRBJ2-3, with 8 nucleotides matching TRBD2. Germline V lookup: CDR1 KGHSH, CDR2 LQKENI. V shed 5 bases and J 2 bases; nucleotides not matched to a gene: 3. The CDR3 extends over 14 amino acids. CDR3 sequence: CASSLAGHTDTQYF. CDR3 bases: TGTGCCAGCTCATTAGCGGGGCACACAGATACGCAGTATTTT.

This chain links TRBV11-2 with TRBJ2-3, with TRBD1 matching 9 bases. The CDR3 consists of 15 residues. CDR1 and CDR2 from the germline V gene are SGHAT and FQNNGV. The J segment lost 3 bases and the V segment lost 3 bases, leaving 4 bases of the junction unmatched. The CDR3 loop is CASSFWGQGTDTQYF. CDR3 in DNA: TGTGCCAGCAGCTTTTGGGGACAGGGTACAGATACGCAGTATTTT.

The V call is TRBV19, the J call TRBJ2-6; D gene unclear. The CDR3 sequence is 16 residues long. The V end was cut by 3 bases, the J end by 2 bases, with 11 bases between. Looked up from germline, CDR1 is LNHDA and CDR2 is SQIVND (reference sequence). The CDR3 sequence is CASSMGHPPGANVLTF. As DNA, the CDR3 is TGTGCCAGTAGTATGGGCCACCCACCTGGGGCCAACGTCCTGACTTTC.

This chain uses TRBV25-1 with TRBJ2-1; D not resolved. Germline loops: CDR1 MGHDK, CDR2 SYGVNS. The CDR3 extends over 12 amino acids. V gave up 4 bases and J gave up 7 bases, with 8 bases separating them. The CDR3 here is CASSGPFNEQFF. The CDR3 region has the DNA TGTGCCAGCAGTGGGCCCTTTAATGAGCAGTTCTTC.

The chain recombines TRBV5-6 with TRBJ2-2; D perhaps matches TRBD1 (6 bases). Trimming cost V 4 bases and J 2 bases, with 15 bases left between them. CDR1 and CDR2 from the germline V gene are SGHDT and YYEEEE. This CDR3 is 16 amino acids long. In nucleotides, the CDR3 is TGTGCCAGCAGCCGGGTTGGGACAACTAACACCGGGGAGCTGTTTTTT. This codes for CASSRVGTTNTGELFF.